A selection of T cell receptor beta chains follows, all from one sample in a study of vaccination effects on CD4 cells after COVID-19. The antigens for these receptors are not known. Clones were sequenced by immunoSEQ multiplex PCR, and TCRdb holds only the in-frame ones, with some missing. The sample lists under 40,000 clones, 82% seen once, with nearly 3% in the top ten. Sequencing was performed on CD4+ T cells from PBMCs cultured without peptide, taken before COVID-19 vaccination. These receptors came from a human donor who received a COVID-19 vaccine. Each CDR3 is given with its conserved first and last residue. D genes are given only for firm matches. Expanded clones get a size class; other rows say once, few or many, or leave the size out.

v_gene,j_gene,d_gene,abundance,CDR3nt,CDR3aa
TRBV5-1,TRBJ2-5,-,-,TGCGCCAGCAGCTTGGTGGCAGGGGATCAAGAGACCCAGTACTTC,CASSLVAGDQETQYF
TRBV4-1,TRBJ2-1,-,-,TGCGCCAGCAGCCTCACCCGGCGGGCAGGGACTGATTACAATGAGCAGTTCTTC,CASSLTRRAGTDYNEQFF
TRBV6-2/TRBV6-3,TRBJ2-4,-,-,TGTGCCAGCAGTTACTCGCCAGCGCTAGCCAAAAACATTCAGTACTTC,CASSYSPALAKNIQYF
TRBV6-5,TRBJ1-1,-,-,TGTGCCAGCAGTTCGAACACTGAAGCTTTCTTT,CASSSNTEAFF
TRBV27,TRBJ2-3,TRBD1,-,TGTGCCAGCAGATCTCCGGGACAGGGCACAGATACGCAGTATTTT,CASRSPGQGTDTQYF
TRBV27,TRBJ1-2,-,-,TGTGCCAGCAGTTTAAAGCCAGGGTGGGACTATGGCTACACCTTC,CASSLKPGWDYGYTF
TRBV2,TRBJ2-2,-,-,TGTGCCAGCAGTCGCCTGACTGGAACCGGGGAGCTGTTTTTT,CASSRLTGTGELFF
TRBV19,TRBJ2-2,TRBD2,-,TGTGCCAGCGGGACTAGCGGGGGATCGAACACCGGGGAGCTGTTTTTT,CASGTSGGSNTGELFF
TRBV5-1,TRBJ2-1,TRBD1,-,TGCGCCAGCAGCTCGGGACAGGGGACTGGTTCCTACAATGAGCAGTTCTTC,CASSSGQGTGSYNEQFF
TRBV2,TRBJ2-2,-,once,TGTGCCAGCAGTGCGTTAAACACCGGGGAGCTGTTTTTT,CASSALNTGELFF
TRBV18,TRBJ1-2,-,-,TGTGCCAGCTCACCACCCCAGGGCACGGATGGCTACACCTTC,CASSPPQGTDGYTF
TRBV14,TRBJ2-2,-,-,TGTGCCAGCAGCGTGGGGGTTAACACCGGGGAGCTGTTTTTT,CASSVGVNTGELFF
TRBV6-5,TRBJ1-1,-,-,TGTGCCACCCTGGAGGGCAGGAGAAACACTGAAGCTTTCTTT,CATLEGRRNTEAFF
TRBV6-5,TRBJ2-5,TRBD1,-,TGTGCCAGTCGATCCGGGACAGCCAACCAAGAGACCCAGTACTTC,CASRSGTANQETQYF
TRBV19,TRBJ1-1,-,-,TGTGCCAGTAGTCAGGGACACCCCACCTCGGCTTTCTTT,CASSQGHPTSAFF
TRBV18,TRBJ2-2,-,large,TGTGCCAGCTCACTTCCCGGGGGTACCGGGGAGCTGTTTTTT,CASSLPGGTGELFF
TRBV28,TRBJ1-2,-,-,TGTGCCAGCAGTTCGAGGGCCCTGAGGGGCACCTTC,CASSSRALRGTF
TRBV3-1/TRBV3-2,TRBJ1-3,-,once,TGTGCCAGCAGCCACGGAGGAAACACCATATATTTT,CASSHGGNTIYF
TRBV19,TRBJ1-5,-,-,TGTGCCAGTAAAACCGACACCACCTATAGCAATCAGCCCCAGCATTTT,CASKTDTTYSNQPQHF